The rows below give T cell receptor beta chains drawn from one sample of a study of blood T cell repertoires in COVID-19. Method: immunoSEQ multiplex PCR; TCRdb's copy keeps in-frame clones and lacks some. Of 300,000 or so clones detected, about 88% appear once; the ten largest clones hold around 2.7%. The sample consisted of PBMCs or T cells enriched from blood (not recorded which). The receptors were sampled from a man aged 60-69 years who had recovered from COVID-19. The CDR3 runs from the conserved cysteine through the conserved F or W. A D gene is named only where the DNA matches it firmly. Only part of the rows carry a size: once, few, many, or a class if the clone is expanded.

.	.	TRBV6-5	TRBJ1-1	CASSYSRGPEAFF	TGTGCCAGCAGTTACTCGCGGGGCCCTGAAGCTTTCTTT
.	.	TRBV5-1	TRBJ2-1	CASSPGGTNEQFF	TGCGCCAGCAGCCCCGGAGGGACCAATGAGCAGTTCTTC
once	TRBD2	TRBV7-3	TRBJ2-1	CASSFGTSGAHNEQFF	TGTGCCAGCAGCTTTGGGACTAGCGGGGCTCACAATGAGCAGTTCTTC
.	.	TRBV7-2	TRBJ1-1	CASSPNRVQTEAFF	TGTGCCAGCAGCCCCAACAGGGTCCAAACTGAAGCTTTCTTT
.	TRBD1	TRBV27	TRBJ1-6	CASSTGGWNSPLHF	TGTGCCAGCAGCACAGGGGGCTGGAATTCACCCCTCCACTTT
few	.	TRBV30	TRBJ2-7	CAWSPGTGIVYEQYF	TGTGCCTGGAGCCCCGGAACAGGGATCGTGTACGAGCAGTACTTC
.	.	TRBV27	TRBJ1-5	CASSLLAGPGPQHF	TGTGCCAGCAGTTTATTGGCGGGCCCAGGGCCCCAGCATTTT
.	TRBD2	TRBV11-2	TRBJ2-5	CASSDRLVLAGGRETQYF	TGTGCCAGCAGTGATAGACTGGTACTAGCGGGAGGGAGGGAGACCCAGTACTTC
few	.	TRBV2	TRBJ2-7	CASKETGTHEQYF	TGTGCCAGCAAAGAAACAGGGACCCACGAGCAGTACTTC
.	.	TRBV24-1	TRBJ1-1	CATSDSRRANTEAFF	TGTGCCACCAGTGATTCGCGCAGGGCCAACACTGAAGCTTTCTTT
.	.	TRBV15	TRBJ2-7	CATSIRGSDYEQYF	TGTGCCACCAGCATCAGAGGATCCGACTACGAGCAGTACTTC
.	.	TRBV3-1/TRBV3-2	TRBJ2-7	CASSQVAGAPTYEQYF	TGTGCCAGCAGCCAAGTTGCAGGGGCCCCCACCTACGAGCAGTACTTC
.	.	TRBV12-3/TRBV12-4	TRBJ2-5	CASSRLGETQYF	TGTGCCAGCAGTCGACTTGGCGAGACCCAGTACTTC
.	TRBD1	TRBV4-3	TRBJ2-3	CASSQKGGSIYTDTQYF	TGCGCCAGCAGCCAGAAAGGGGGCTCTATATACACAGATACGCAGTATTTT
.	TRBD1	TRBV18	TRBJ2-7	CASSLKGQGYEQYF	TGTGCCAGCTCACTTAAGGGACAGGGCTACGAGCAGTACTTC
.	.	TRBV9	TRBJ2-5	CASSVRRGVRETQYF	TGTGCCAGCAGCGTACGGAGGGGTGTTCGAGAGACCCAGTACTTC